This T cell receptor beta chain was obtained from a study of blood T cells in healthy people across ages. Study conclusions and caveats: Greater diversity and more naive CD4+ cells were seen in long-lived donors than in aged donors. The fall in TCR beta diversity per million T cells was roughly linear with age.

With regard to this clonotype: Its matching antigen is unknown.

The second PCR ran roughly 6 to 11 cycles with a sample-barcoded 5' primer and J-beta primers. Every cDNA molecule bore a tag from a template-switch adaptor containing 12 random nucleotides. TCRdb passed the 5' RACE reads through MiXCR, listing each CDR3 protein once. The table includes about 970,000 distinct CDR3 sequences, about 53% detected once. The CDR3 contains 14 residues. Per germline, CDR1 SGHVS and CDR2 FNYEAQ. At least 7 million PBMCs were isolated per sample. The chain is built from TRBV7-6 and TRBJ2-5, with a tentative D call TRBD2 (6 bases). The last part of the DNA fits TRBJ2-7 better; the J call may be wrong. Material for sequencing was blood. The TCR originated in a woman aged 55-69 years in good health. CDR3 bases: TGTGCCAGCAGCTTAGAGGCAGGGAGGTACGAGCAGTACTTC. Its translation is CASSLEAGRYEQYF.